Following are 19 T cell receptor beta chains from one sample sequenced in a study of blood T cell repertoires in COVID-19. The protocol was immunoSEQ multiplex PCR, while the TCRdb copy is restricted to in-frame clones and leaves out a portion. The table lists some 240,000 clones, approximately 84% of them singletons. Sequenced input: PBMCs or T cells enriched from blood (not recorded which). These receptors all stem from a woman in her forties with acute COVID-19.

V and J are TRBV5-4 and TRBJ2-5; 9 bases map to TRBD2. The CDR3 has 16 amino acids. Per germline, CDR1 SGHNT and CDR2 YYREEE (reference sequence). Unmatched junction bases numbered 8, after V lost 0 bases and J lost 5 bases. DNA for the CDR3: TGTGCCAGCAGCTTGGACCCTAGCGGGGCGTGGGAGACCCAGTACTTC. It translates to CASSLDPSGAWETQYF.

This rearrangement joins TRBV19 to TRBJ1-1, with TRBD1 as a possible D gene (6 bases). V was trimmed by 4 bases and J by 11 bases, leaving 14 bases between them. CDR3 size: 12 residues. Germline CDR1 and CDR2: LNHDA and SQIVND (reference sequence). This chain's CDR3 is CASSRDAGAAFF. CDR3 bases: TGTGCCAGTAGTAGAGACGCAGGGGCTGCTTTCTTT.

The chain has TRBV19 and TRBJ2-1; TRBD2 aligns across 10 bases. CDR3 length: 14 residues. From germline, CDR1 is LNHDA and CDR2 SQIVND (reference sequence). J gave up 8 bases and V 1 base, and 2 bases lay outside the gene matches. The CDR3 loop reads CASSIGGTSDEQFF. CDR3 coding DNA: TGTGCCAGTAGTATAGGGGGGACTAGCGATGAGCAGTTCTTC.

This chain uses TRBV28 with TRBJ1-2; 7 positions match TRBD1. The CDR3 has 13 amino acids. The junction had 7 bases not matched to a gene; V was cut back by 6 bases and J by 6 bases. From germline, CDR1 is MDHEN and CDR2 SYDVKM. CDR3 sequence (DNA): TGTGCCAGCAGCCTGACAGGGTATGATGGCTACACCTTC. This codes for CASSLTGYDGYTF.

This clone has a single count. The rearrangement joins TRBV6-5 to TRBJ2-7; D might be TRBD1 (5 bases). This CDR3 has 14 amino acids. The ends were cut back, 6 bases at V and 0 bases at J, with 12 bases in the middle. The germline V gene encodes CDR1 MNHEY and CDR2 SVGAGI. CDR3 protein: CASSPTGNSYEQYF. CDR3 nucleotides: TGTGCCAGCAGCCCCACAGGAAACTCCTACGAGCAGTACTTC.

This sequence joins TRBV30 and TRBJ2-1, with 9 positions matching TRBD2. In germline, CDR1 is GTSNPN, CDR2 SVGIG (reference sequence). V shed 6 bases, J shed 1 base, and the junction held 7 bases outside the gene matches. This CDR3 spans 15 amino acids. The CDR3 DNA reads TGTGCCTGTCCCTTTAGCGGGAGATCCTACAATGAGCAGTTCTTC. Its translation: CACPFSGRSYNEQFF.

In DNA, the CDR3 is TGCGCCAGCAGCCAAGATCGGGACAGGGGGATAGATACGCAGTATTTT. It specifies CASSQDRDRGIDTQYF. V usage is TRBV4-1 and J usage is TRBJ2-3; 11 nucleotides align to TRBD1. This CDR3 contains 16 residues. Germline CDR1 is MGHRA and CDR2 is YSYEKL. Trimming took 0 bases from V and 5 from J; bases not matched to a gene: 4.

This clone was recorded a few times. The chain recombines TRBV29-1 with TRBJ2-5; D is unresolved. The CDR3 extends over 11 amino acids. V gave up 5 bases and J gave up 2 bases, with 6 bases separating them. Germline values: CDR1 SQVTM, CDR2 ANQGSEA. In DNA, the CDR3 is TGCAGCGTTCAGACTCAAGAGACCCAGTACTTC. Amino acids: CSVQTQETQYF.

This clone appeared a few times. The V gene is TRBV5-6, the J gene TRBJ1-2; no reliable D call. Germline V gives CDR1 SGHDT, CDR2 YYEEEE. The ends were cut back, 5 bases at V and 0 bases at J, with 11 bases in the middle. CDR3 length: 14 amino acids. The CDR3 DNA is TGTGCCAGCAGGGCCCATCAAGCTAACTATGGCTACACCTTC. Amino acid sequence: CASRAHQANYGYTF.

V usage is TRBV11-3 and J usage is TRBJ2-1; 7 nucleotides line up with TRBD2. Germline CDR1 and CDR2: SGHNT and YENEEA. This CDR3 is built from 16 residues. The V and J ends lost 3 bases and 4 bases, in that order; junction bases with no gene match: 9. The CDR3, as DNA: TGTGCCAGCAGCTTTCAACCTAGCGGTCGTTACAATGAGCAGTTCTTC. It is translated as CASSFQPSGRYNEQFF.

The chain uses TRBV6-1 and TRBJ1-5; D gene unclear. The CDR3 runs 14 residues. Trimming removed 4 bases at V and 4 bases at J, with 11 bases between. Germline-derived CDR1 and CDR2 are MNHNS and SASEGT. This CDR3 reads CASSVAGWNQPQHF. In nucleotides, the CDR3 is TGTGCCAGCAGTGTGGCAGGATGGAATCAGCCCCAGCATTTT.

This clone was recorded once. The chain is built from TRBV27 and TRBJ1-2; no firm D call. The germline V gene has CDR1 MNHEY and CDR2 SMNVEV (reference sequence). This CDR3 has 14 amino acids. Trimming cost V 8 bases and J 0 bases, with 13 bases left between them. This CDR3 reads CASGGGTANYGYTF. The CDR3, as DNA: TGTGCCAGCGGTGGAGGAACCGCTAACTATGGCTACACCTTC.

The J gene is TRBJ2-1, the V gene TRBV9, with 15 bases that match TRBD2. The CDR3 runs to 15 residues. The V and J ends lost 4 bases and 9 bases, in that order; junction bases with no gene match: 5. The germline CDR1 and CDR2 sequences are SGDLS and YYNGEE. Here the CDR3 reads CASSRTSGGEAEQFF. CDR3 DNA sequence: TGTGCCAGCAGCCGGACTAGCGGGGGGGAGGCTGAGCAGTTCTTC. The full variable domain, with the rest looked up from reference TRBV9 and TRBJ2-1, is DSGVTQTPKHLITATGQRVTLRCSPRSGDLSVYWYQQSLDQGLQFLIQYYNGEERAKGNILERFSAQQFPDLHSELNLSSLELGDSALYFCASSRTSGGEAEQFFGPGTRLTVL.

The V call is TRBV25-1, the J call TRBJ1-2, with 8 nucleotides matching TRBD1. J was trimmed by 10 bases and V by 9 bases; bases with no gene match: 13. Per germline, CDR1 MGHDK and CDR2 SYGVNS. The CDR3 loop spans 13 amino acids. Here the CDR3 reads CASSGTGVPVYTF. The CDR3 nucleotides are TGTGCCAGTTCCGGGACAGGCGTTCCAGTCTACACCTTC.

The genes are TRBV29-1 and TRBJ2-1; D remains unclear. This CDR3 is built from 12 residues. V lost 2 bases to trimming and J lost 6 bases, with 8 bases between them. Germline lookup yields CDR1 SQVTM and CDR2 ANQGSEA. The CDR3 DNA sequence: TGCAGCGTTGAAATGACAATCAATGAGCAGTTCTTC. This encodes CSVEMTINEQFF.

This clone was found a few times. This rearrangement joins TRBV19 to TRBJ1-2; a weak D match, TRBD1 (6 bases). CDR1 and CDR2 (germline): LNHDA, SQIVND (reference sequence). The CDR3 sequence is 12 residues long. V was cut by 1 base and J by 10 bases, with 10 bases left in between. CDR3: CASSIGPGDYTF. For the CDR3, the DNA is TGTGCCAGTAGTATAGGTCCAGGGGACTACACCTTC.

The chain employs TRBV25-1 and TRBJ2-7, with D possibly being TRBD1 (5 bases). The CDR3 is made up of 13 amino acids. Trimming stripped 3 bases from V and 3 bases from J, with 9 bases between. Germline assignment: CDR1 MGHDK and CDR2 SYGVNS. The CDR3 coding sequence is TGTGCCAGCAGTGAGTCAAGGGGCTACGAGCAGTACTTC. As protein: CASSESRGYEQYF.

The chain carries TRBV5-4 and TRBJ2-5; D might be TRBD2 (6 bases). Trimming left V 0 bases short and J 1 base short, with 13 bases between. The CDR3 is made up of 16 amino acids. In germline, CDR1 is SGHNT, CDR2 YYREEE (reference sequence). CDR3 DNA: TGTGCCAGCAGCTTGGGGGCTAGCGCCCTCCAAGAGACCCAGTACTTC. Protein: CASSLGASALQETQYF.

The chain carries TRBV7-8 and TRBJ2-1; 7 nucleotides align to TRBD2. Germline CDR1 reads SGHVS; CDR2 reads FQNEAQ. CDR3 length equals 14 residues. The V segment lost 5 bases and the J segment 6 bases; nucleotides outside the gene matches: 7. Here the CDR3 reads CASSRDREANEQFF. The CDR3 coding sequence is TGTGCCAGCAGCCGAGATCGGGAGGCCAATGAGCAGTTCTTC.